This entry features one T cell receptor beta chain sequence. The data were obtained in a study of blood T cell repertoires in COVID-19. About the research overall: Acute-phase and convalescent COVID-19 samples originated in the United States, Italy and Spain.

Trimming stripped 10 bases from V and 2 bases from J, with 17 bases between. The CDR3 consists of 14 residues. Germline CDR1 ENHRY, CDR2 SYGVKD. Per the original methods: It was from reference gene primer amplification that nucleated cell counts were estimated. The data were produced by immunoSEQ multiplex PCR, yet TCRdb's version contains in-frame clones alone and is incomplete. V and J calls and clone size are as listed in that table; D and trimming were resolved from the DNA. Of 200,000 to 250,000 clones listed, 89% are singletons. The clonotype comes from a man aged 60-69 years who had recovered from COVID-19. Sequences were obtained from peripheral blood. This chain connects TRBV10-3 to TRBJ2-5; a possible D gene is TRBD1 (6 bases). The CDR3 loop is CATEPGTPQETQYF. CDR3 DNA sequence: TGTGCCACCGAACCCGGGACACCACAAGAGACCCAGTACTTC.